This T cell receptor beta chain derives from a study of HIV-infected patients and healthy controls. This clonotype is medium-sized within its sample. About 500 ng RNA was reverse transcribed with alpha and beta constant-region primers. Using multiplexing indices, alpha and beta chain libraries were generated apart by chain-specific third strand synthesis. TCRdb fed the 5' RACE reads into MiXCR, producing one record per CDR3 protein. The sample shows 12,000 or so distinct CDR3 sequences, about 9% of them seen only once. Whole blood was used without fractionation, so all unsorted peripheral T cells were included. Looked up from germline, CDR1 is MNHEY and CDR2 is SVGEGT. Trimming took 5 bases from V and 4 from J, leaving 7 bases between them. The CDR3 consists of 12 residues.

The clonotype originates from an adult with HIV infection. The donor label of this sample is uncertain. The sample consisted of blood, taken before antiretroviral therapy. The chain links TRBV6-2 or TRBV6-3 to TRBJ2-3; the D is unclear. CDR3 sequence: CASSRVSDTQYF. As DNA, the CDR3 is TGTGCCAGCAGTAGAGTGTCAGATACGCAGTATTTT.